Listed here are 18 T cell receptor beta chains from one sample, sequenced in a study of shared clonotypes between healthy human individuals. Sequencing was performed with immunoSEQ multiplex PCR; in TCRdb, only in-frame clones are kept and a portion is missing. This sample yields hundreds of thousands of clones, of which 55% to 85% are seen a single time; 1.5% to 2% belongs to the top ten. What was sequenced was memory CD4+ T cells sorted from blood. Sample subset: CD45RA-negative fraction. These receptors were taken from a woman in her twenties or thirties in good health.

The V call is TRBV19, the J call TRBJ2-5, with D hard to call. With 10 bases removed from V and 0 bases from J, the gap between germline ends came to 12 bases. The CDR3 length is 13 residues. Germline V gene sequence: CDR1 LNHDA, CDR2 SQIVND (reference sequence). This chain's CDR3 is CATVGIYQETQYF. The CDR3 DNA reads as TGTGCCACGGTCGGTATTTACCAAGAGACCCAGTACTTC.

This clone has only a few counts. Distinct nucleotide sequences in the sample also encode this CDR3. CDR3 in amino acids: CASSEGGNTEAFF. In DNA form, the CDR3 reads TGTGCCAGCAGTGAAGGGGGGAACACTGAAGCTTTCTTT. V and J are TRBV6-1 and TRBJ1-1; no reliable D call. The V gene lost 1 base and the J gene lost 1 base, with 4 bases spanning the gap. Germline CDR1 and CDR2: MNHNS and SASEGT. The CDR3 covers 13 residues.

Regarding this clone: One base away lies a much larger clone, so this may be a sequencing read error. The chain recombines TRBV10-3 with TRBJ1-4; weak D call: TRBD1 (5 bases). Germline V gene data show CDR1 as ENHRY and CDR2 as SYGVKD. V lost 2 bases and J 7 bases, leaving 20 bases between the germline ends. CDR3 length: 17 residues. CDR3 residues: CAISENMGWIGAEKLFF. The CDR3 nucleotides read TGTGCCATCAGTGAGAACATGGGGTGGATAGGGGCTGAAAAACTGTTTTTT.

The chain employs TRBV2 and TRBJ2-3; 8 bases map to TRBD1. Looked up from germline, CDR1 is SNHLY and CDR2 is FYNNEI. V shed 8 bases, J shed 3 bases, and the junction held 7 bases outside the gene matches. The CDR3 runs to 14 residues. The CDR3 reads CASGGQGSTDTQYF. Written as DNA, the CDR3 is TGTGCCAGCGGAGGACAGGGATCGACAGATACGCAGTATTTT. The whole variable domain, filled in from reference TRBV2 and TRBJ2-3, reads EPEVTQTPSHQVTQMGQEVILRCVPISNHLYFYWYRQILGQKVEFLVSFYNNEISEKSEIFDDQFSVERPDGSNFTLKIRSTKLEDSAMYFCASGGQGSTDTQYFGPGTRLTVL.

The rearrangement uses TRBV28 and TRBJ2-7; unclear D gene. In germline, CDR1 is MDHEN, CDR2 SYDVKM. This CDR3 is built from 15 residues. Trimming cost V 1 base and J 1 base, with 11 bases left between them. The CDR3 sequence is CASSLFATSSYEQYF. The CDR3 DNA reads as TGTGCCAGCAGTTTATTCGCAACCTCATCCTACGAGCAGTACTTC.

The chain uses TRBV15 and TRBJ2-7; 7 bases line up with TRBD2. The V gene end was trimmed by 0 bases and the J gene end by 2 bases; junction bases not matched to a gene: 7. Per the germline V gene, CDR1 is LNHNV and CDR2 is YYDKDF (reference sequence). CDR3 length: 16 residues. This chain's CDR3 is CATSRDIGLVAYEQYF. CDR3 nucleotide sequence: TGTGCCACCAGCAGAGATATAGGACTAGTGGCCTACGAGCAGTACTTC.

The genes are TRBV2 and TRBJ2-7; D possibly corresponds to TRBD1 (6 bases). The length of the CDR3 is 12 residues. Germline CDR1 and CDR2: SNHLY and FYNNEI. Trimming removed 2 bases from V and 4 bases from J, with 6 bases in between. This CDR3 reads CASSERGYEQYF. Here the CDR3 DNA reads TGTGCCAGCAGTGAAAGGGGGTACGAGCAGTACTTC.

The chain uses TRBV28 and TRBJ2-4; 7 bases are a match to TRBD2. The CDR3 sequence is 14 residues long. Germline CDR1 reads MDHEN; CDR2 reads SYDVKM. Germline trimming cut 4 bases from V and 15 bases from J; bases unmatched to any gene: 15. CDR3 in amino acids: CASSSRHRGSPGYF. The CDR3 region has the DNA TGTGCCAGCAGTTCAAGACACCGCGGGAGCCCGGGGTACTTC. The entire variable domain, with the rest obtained from reference TRBV28 and TRBJ2-4, is as follows: DVKVTQSSRYLVKRTGEKVFLECVQDMDHENMFWYRQDPGLGLRLIYFSYDVKMKEKGDIPEGYSVSREKKERFSLILESASTNQTSMYLCASSSRHRGSPGYFGAGTRLSVL.

This clone was recorded only once. The chain recombines TRBV6-1 with TRBJ2-5; 8 bases fit TRBD2. Germline CDR1 is MNHNS and CDR2 is SASEGT. V trimming: 3 bases; J trimming: 4 bases; junction bases outside the gene matches: 10. CDR3 size: 16 residues. The CDR3 region is CASSDPGLALGETQYF. CDR3 DNA sequence: TGTGCCAGCAGTGACCCCGGACTAGCTCTCGGAGAGACCCAGTACTTC.

The gene calls are TRBV19 and TRBJ1-5, with 7 bases fitting TRBD1. CDR1 is LNHDA and CDR2 is SQIVND in the germline V gene (reference sequence). This CDR3 is built from 16 residues. Trimming took 4 bases from V and 2 from J; bases not matched to a gene: 8. The CDR3: CASSNGGGTGNQPQHF. As DNA, the CDR3 is TGTGCCAGTAGTAATGGGGGAGGGACAGGCAATCAGCCCCAGCATTTT. Combining the CDR3 with reference TRBV19 and TRBJ1-5 gives the whole variable domain DGGITQSPKYLFRKEGQNVTLSCEQNLNHDAMYWYRQDPGQGLRLIYYSQIVNDFQKGDIAEGYSVSREKKESFPLTVTSAQKNPTAFYLCASSNGGGTGNQPQHFGDGTRLSIL.

A few counts support this clone. The rearrangement joins TRBV2 to TRBJ2-7, with D perhaps TRBD2 (5 bases). This CDR3 has 15 amino acids. Trimming stripped 6 bases from V and 2 bases from J, with 17 bases between. Germline CDR1 and CDR2: SNHLY and FYNNEI. The CDR3 sequence: CASSAGRAGAYEQYF. CDR3 coding DNA: TGTGCCAGCAGCGCCGGGCGGGCTGGTGCCTACGAGCAGTACTTC.

V is TRBV7-8 and J is TRBJ2-1; D not resolved. The CDR3 has 14 residues. V lost 4 bases to trimming and J lost 1 base, with 8 bases between them. CDR1 and CDR2 (germline): SGHVS, FQNEAQ. The CDR3 DNA is TGTGCCAGCAGCTCCGTCCCGTCCTACAATGAGCAGTTCTTC. Translating it yields CASSSVPSYNEQFF. Full variable domain (missing parts from reference TRBV7-8 and TRBJ2-1): GAGVSQSPRYKVAKRGQDVALRCDPISGHVSLFWYQQALGQGPEFLTYFQNEAQLDKSGLPSDRFFAERPEGSVSTLKIQRTQQEDSAVYLCASSSVPSYNEQFFGPGTRLTVL.

As regards this clone: The same CDR3 also results from other DNA sequences found in this sample. The rearrangement uses TRBV5-5 and TRBJ2-3; 11 bases fit TRBD2. From germline, CDR1 is SGHKS and CDR2 YYEKEE (reference sequence). The CDR3 sequence is 15 residues long. V lost 1 base and J lost 6; bases outside the gene matches: 4. CDR3 sequence reads: CASSLLAGGPDTQYF. CDR3 DNA: TGTGCCAGCAGCTTGCTAGCGGGAGGTCCCGATACGCAGTATTTT.

The chain has TRBV29-1 and TRBJ2-2, with 10 bases aligning to TRBD2. Germline values: CDR1 SQVTM, CDR2 ANQGSEA. V trimming: 1 base; J trimming: 5 bases; junction bases outside the gene matches: 4. CDR3 length: 15 residues. CDR3 residues: CSVEAGAGGTGELFF. DNA of the CDR3: TGCAGCGTTGAAGCCGGAGCGGGGGGGACCGGGGAGCTGTTTTTT.

This clone has a handful of counts. V gene TRBV30 combines with J gene TRBJ1-4, with D tentatively TRBD1 (5 bases). With 3 bases removed from V and 3 bases from J, the gap between germline ends came to 20 bases. Germline V gives CDR1 GTSNPN, CDR2 SVGIG (reference sequence). The length of the CDR3 is 17 residues. The DNA for the CDR3 is TGTGCCTGGAGCGCCCGGGTCAGGGAGCGTGCTAATGAAAAACTGTTTTTT. It translates to CAWSARVRERANEKLFF.

This clone has a single count. This rearrangement joins TRBV19 to TRBJ2-5; 11 bases line up with TRBD2. The DNA matches TRBJ2-7 better at its end, which makes the J call doubtful. CDR1 is LNHDA, CDR2 SQIVND, per germline (reference sequence). The CDR3 covers 15 residues. CDR3 bases: TGTGCCAGTAGACCGGGACTAGCGGAATCCTACGAGCAGTACTTC. Translating it yields CASRPGLAESYEQYF.

The chain employs TRBV30 and TRBJ1-2; TRBD1 agrees at 7 bases. There are 11 residues in the CDR3. Unmatched junction bases numbered 4, after V lost 6 bases and J lost 6 bases. The germline V gene has CDR1 GTSNPN and CDR2 SVGIG (reference sequence). The CDR3 loop is CACDRDHGYTF. CDR3 sequence (DNA): TGTGCCTGCGACAGGGACCATGGCTACACCTTC. Full variable domain (outside the CDR3, taken from reference TRBV30 and TRBJ1-2): SQTIHQWPATLVQPVGSPLSLECTVEGTSNPNLYWYRQAAGRGLQLLFYSVGIGQISSEVPQNLSASRPQDRQFILSSKKLLLSDSGFYLCACDRDHGYTFGSGTRLTVV.

The chain employs TRBV18 and TRBJ1-5; D is undetermined. The germline V gene has CDR1 KGHSH and CDR2 LQKENI. The CDR3 spans 15 residues. Trimming removed 6 bases at V and 0 bases at J, with 12 bases between. The CDR3 here is CASSPTTTSNQPQHF. CDR3 bases: TGTGCCAGCTCCCCCACGACCACTAGCAATCAGCCCCAGCATTTT.